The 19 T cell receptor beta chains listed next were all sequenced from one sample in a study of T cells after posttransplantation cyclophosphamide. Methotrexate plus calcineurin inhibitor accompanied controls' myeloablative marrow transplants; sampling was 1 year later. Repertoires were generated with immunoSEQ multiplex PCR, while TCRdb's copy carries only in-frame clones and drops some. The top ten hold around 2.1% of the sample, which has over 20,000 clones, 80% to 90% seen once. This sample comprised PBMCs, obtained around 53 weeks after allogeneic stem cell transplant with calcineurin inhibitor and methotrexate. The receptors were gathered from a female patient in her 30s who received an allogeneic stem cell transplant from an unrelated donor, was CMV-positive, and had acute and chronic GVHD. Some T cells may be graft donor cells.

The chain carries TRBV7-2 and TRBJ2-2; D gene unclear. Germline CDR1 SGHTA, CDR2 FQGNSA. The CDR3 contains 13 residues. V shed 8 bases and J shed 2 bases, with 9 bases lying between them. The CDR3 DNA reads TGTGCCAGCCAACAGAGTAACACCGGGGAGCTGTTTTTT. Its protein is CASQQSNTGELFF. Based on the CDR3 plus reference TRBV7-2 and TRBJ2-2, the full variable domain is GAGVSQSPSNKVTEKGKDVELRCDPISGHTALYWYRQSLGQGLEFLIYFQGNSAPDKSGLPSDRFSAERTGGSVSTLTIQRTQQEDSAVYLCASQQSNTGELFFGEGSRLTVL.

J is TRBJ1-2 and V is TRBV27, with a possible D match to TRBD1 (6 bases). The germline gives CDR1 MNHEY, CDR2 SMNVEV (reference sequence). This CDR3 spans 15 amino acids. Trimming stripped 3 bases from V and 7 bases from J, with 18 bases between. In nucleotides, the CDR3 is TGTGCCAGCAGTTTGAGGGGACACTCCTCGGGTGGCTACACCTTC. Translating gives CASSLRGHSSGGYTF.

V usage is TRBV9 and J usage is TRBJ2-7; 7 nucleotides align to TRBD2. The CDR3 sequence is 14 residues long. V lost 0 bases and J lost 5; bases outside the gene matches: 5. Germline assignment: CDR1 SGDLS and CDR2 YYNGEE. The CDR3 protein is CASSVGAGRNEQYF. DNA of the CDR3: TGTGCCAGCAGCGTAGGAGCGGGAAGGAACGAGCAGTACTTC.

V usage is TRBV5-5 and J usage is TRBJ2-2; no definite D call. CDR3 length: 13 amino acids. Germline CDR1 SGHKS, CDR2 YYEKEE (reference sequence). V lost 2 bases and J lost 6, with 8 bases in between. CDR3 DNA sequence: TGTGCCAGCAGCTTTTCCGTTCCCGGGGAGCTGTTTTTT. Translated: CASSFSVPGELFF.

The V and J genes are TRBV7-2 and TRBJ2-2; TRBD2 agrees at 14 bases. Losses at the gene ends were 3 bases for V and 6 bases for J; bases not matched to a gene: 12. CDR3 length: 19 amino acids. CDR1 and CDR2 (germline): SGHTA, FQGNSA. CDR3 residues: CASSFGLAGGRVGSGELFF. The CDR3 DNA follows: TGTGCCAGCAGCTTCGGACTAGCGGGAGGCCGCGTCGGCTCCGGGGAGCTGTTTTTT.

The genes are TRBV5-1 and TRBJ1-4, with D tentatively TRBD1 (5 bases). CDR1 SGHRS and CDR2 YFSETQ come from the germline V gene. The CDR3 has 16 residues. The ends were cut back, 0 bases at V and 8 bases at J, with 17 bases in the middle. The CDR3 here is CASSLAGWAQGEKLFF. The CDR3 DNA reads TGCGCCAGCAGCTTGGCAGGTTGGGCCCAGGGAGAAAAACTGTTTTTT.

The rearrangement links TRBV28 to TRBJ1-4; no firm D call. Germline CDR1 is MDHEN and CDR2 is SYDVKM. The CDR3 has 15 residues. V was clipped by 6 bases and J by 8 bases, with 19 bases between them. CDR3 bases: TGTGCCAGCAGCCTGTCAGGTTTGAGAGAAGAAAAACTGTTTTTT. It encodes CASSLSGLREEKLFF.

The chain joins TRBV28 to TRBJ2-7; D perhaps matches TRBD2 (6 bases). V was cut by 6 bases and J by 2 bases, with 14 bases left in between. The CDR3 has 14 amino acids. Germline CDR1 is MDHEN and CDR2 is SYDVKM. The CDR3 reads CASRGDWGTYEQYF. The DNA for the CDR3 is TGTGCCAGCAGAGGGGACTGGGGCACCTACGAGCAGTACTTC.

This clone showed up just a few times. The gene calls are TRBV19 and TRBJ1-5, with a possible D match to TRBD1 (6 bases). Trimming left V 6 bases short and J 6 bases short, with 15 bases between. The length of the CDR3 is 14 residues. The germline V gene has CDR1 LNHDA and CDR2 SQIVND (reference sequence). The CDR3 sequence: CASSTWGGPQPQHF. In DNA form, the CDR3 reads TGTGCCAGTAGCACTTGGGGGGGCCCTCAGCCCCAGCATTTT.

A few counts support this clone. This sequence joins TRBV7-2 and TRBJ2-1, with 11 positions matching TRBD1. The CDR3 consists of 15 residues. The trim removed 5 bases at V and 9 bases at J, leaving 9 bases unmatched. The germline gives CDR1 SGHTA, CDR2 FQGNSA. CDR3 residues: CASSVGGTGGFEQFF. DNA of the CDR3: TGTGCCAGCAGCGTGGGGGGGACAGGGGGTTTTGAGCAGTTCTTC.

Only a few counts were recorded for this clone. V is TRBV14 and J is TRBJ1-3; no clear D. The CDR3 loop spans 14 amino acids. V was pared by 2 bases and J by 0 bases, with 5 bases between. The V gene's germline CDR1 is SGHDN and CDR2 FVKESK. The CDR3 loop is CASSQQASGNTIYF. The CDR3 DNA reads TGTGCCAGCAGCCAACAGGCCTCTGGAAACACCATATATTTT.

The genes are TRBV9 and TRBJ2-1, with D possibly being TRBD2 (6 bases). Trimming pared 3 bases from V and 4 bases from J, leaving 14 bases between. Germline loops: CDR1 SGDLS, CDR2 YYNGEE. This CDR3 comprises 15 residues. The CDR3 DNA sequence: TGTGCCAGCAGCGGCCCCGGGACTGGGTACAATGAGCAGTTCTTC. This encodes CASSGPGTGYNEQFF.

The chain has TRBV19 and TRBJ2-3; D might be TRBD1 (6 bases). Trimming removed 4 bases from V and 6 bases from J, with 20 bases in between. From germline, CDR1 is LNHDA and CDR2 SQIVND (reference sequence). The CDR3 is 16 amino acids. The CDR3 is CASSTSTGSLFDTQYF. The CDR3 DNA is TGTGCCAGTAGTACGTCGACAGGTTCTCTCTTTGATACGCAGTATTTT.

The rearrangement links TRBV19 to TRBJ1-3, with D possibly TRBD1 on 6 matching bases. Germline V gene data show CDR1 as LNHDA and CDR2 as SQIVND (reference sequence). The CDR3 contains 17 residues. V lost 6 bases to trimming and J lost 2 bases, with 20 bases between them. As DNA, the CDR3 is TGTGCCAGTAGCGTCCCCAGGGGATGGTACCCTGGAAACACCATATATTTT. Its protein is CASSVPRGWYPGNTIYF.

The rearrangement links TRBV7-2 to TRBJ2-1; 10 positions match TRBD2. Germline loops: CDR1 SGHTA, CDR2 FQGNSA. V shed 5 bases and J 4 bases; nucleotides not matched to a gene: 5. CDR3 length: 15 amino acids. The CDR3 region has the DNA TGTGCCAGCAGCACGAGCGGGGGGGCATACAATGAGCAGTTCTTC. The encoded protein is CASSTSGGAYNEQFF.

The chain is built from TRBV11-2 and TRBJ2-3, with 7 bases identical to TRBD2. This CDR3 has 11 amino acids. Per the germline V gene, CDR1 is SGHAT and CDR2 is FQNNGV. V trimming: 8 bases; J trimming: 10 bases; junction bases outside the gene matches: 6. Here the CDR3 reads CASGGEGSQYF. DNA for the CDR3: TGTGCCAGCGGGGGGGAAGGGTCGCAGTATTTT.

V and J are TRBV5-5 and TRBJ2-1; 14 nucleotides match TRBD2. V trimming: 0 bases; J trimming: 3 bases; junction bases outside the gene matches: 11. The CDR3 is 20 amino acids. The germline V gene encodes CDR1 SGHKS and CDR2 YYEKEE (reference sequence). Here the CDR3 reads CASSLGSGTSGGSSYNEQFF. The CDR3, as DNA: TGTGCCAGCAGCTTGGGGTCCGGGACTAGCGGGGGCTCCAGCTACAATGAGCAGTTCTTC.

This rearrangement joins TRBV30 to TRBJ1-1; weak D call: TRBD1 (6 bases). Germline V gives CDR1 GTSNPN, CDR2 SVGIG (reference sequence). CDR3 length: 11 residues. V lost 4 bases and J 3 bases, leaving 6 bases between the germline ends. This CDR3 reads CAWNRDTEAFF. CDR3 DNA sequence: TGTGCCTGGAACAGGGACACTGAAGCTTTCTTT.

As DNA, the CDR3 is TGTGCCAGCAGTTACTCTAGCGTCAATGAGCAGTTCTTC. The encoded protein is CASSYSSVNEQFF. This chain joins TRBV6-5 and TRBJ2-1; maybe TRBD2 (5 bases). With 0 bases removed from V and 6 bases from J, the gap between germline ends came to 6 bases. The CDR3 loop spans 13 amino acids. Germline CDR1 MNHEY, CDR2 SVGAGI.